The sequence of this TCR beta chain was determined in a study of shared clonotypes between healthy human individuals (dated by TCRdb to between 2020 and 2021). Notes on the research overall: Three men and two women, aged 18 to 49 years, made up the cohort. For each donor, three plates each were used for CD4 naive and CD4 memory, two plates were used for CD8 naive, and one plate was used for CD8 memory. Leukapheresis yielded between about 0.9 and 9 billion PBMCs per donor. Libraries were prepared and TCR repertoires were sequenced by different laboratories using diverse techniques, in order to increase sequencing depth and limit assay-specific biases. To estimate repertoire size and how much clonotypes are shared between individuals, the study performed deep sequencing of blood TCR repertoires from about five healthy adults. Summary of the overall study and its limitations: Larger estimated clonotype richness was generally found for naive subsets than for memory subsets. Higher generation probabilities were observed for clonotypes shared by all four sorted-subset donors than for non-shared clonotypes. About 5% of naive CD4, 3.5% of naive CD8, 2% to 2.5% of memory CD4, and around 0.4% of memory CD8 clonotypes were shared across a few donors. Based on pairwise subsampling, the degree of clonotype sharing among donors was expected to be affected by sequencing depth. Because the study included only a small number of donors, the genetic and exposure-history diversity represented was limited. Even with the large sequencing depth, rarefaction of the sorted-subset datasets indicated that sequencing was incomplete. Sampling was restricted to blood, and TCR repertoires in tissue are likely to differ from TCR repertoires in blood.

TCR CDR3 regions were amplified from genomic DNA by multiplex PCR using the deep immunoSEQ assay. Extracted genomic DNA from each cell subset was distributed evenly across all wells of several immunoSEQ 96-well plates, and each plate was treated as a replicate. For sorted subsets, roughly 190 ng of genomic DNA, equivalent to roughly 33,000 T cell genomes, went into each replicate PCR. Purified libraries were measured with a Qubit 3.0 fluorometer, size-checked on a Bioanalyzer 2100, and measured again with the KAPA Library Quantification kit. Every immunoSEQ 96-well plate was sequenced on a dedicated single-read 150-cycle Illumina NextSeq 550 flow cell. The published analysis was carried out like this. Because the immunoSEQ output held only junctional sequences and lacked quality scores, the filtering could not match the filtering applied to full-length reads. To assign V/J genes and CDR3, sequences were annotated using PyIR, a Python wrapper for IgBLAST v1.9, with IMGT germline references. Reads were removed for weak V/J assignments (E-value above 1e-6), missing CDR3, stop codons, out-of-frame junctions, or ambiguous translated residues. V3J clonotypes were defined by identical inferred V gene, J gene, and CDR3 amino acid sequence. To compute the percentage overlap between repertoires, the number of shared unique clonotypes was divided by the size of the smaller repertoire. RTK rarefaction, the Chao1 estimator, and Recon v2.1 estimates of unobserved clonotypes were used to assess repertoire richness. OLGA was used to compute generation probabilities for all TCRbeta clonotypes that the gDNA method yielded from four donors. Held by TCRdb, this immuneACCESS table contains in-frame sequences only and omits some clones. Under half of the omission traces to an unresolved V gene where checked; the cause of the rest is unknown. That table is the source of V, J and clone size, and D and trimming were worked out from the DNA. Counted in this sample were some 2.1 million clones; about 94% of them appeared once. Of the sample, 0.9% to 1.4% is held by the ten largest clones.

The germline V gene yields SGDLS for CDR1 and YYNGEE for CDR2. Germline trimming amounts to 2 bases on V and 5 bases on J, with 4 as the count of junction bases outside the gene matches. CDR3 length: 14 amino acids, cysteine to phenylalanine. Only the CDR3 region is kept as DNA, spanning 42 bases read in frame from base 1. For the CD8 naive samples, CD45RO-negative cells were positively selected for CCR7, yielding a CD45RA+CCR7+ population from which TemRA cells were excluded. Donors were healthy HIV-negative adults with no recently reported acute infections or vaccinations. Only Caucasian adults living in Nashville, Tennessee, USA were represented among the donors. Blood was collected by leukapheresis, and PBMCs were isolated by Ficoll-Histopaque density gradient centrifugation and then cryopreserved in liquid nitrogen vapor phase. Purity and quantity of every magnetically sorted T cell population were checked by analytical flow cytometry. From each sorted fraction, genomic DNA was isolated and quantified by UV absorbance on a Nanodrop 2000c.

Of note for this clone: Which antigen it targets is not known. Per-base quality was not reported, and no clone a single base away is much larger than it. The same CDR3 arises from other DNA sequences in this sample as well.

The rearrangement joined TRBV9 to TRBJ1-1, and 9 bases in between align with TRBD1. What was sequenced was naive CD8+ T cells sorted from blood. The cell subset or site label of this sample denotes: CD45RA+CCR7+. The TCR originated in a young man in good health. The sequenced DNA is TGTGCCAGCAGCGTCGGGACAGGGAGGACTGAAGCTTTCTTT. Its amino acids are CASSVGTGRTEAFF.